This TCR beta chain was sequenced for a study of radiation and T cells in renal cell carcinoma. Whole-study context: Nephrectomy followed 15 Gy stereotactic body radiation by 4 weeks. Study outcomes and limitations: Top tumor clonotypes rose in blood 2 weeks post-radiation, then contracted. Pretreatment tumor biopsies were lacking, so baseline clonotypes are unknown.

Details on this clone: No antigen is known for it.

Time point: blood 2 weeks post-SBRT. Documented treatment: 15 Gy SBRT to primary tumor, nephrectomy 4 weeks later. Clear cell pathology was present in this patient's renal cell carcinoma. The CDR3 contains 11 residues. The ends were cut back, 10 bases at V and 7 bases at J, with 12 bases in the middle. Germline assignment: CDR1 MNHEY and CDR2 SVGAGI. Method: immunoSEQ multiplex PCR; TCRdb's copy keeps in-frame clones and lacks some. The sample includes around 120,000 clones, 70% to 90% of them seen just once. This sample comprised blood, obtained from a patient whose treatment included radiotherapy and nephrectomy. The sequence derives from a woman in her sixties or seventies with renal cell carcinoma. The J gene is TRBJ2-3, the V gene TRBV6-5; D is uncertain. The CDR3 bases are TGTGCCACACAGAAGGCCAATACGCAGTATTTT. As protein: CATQKANTQYF.